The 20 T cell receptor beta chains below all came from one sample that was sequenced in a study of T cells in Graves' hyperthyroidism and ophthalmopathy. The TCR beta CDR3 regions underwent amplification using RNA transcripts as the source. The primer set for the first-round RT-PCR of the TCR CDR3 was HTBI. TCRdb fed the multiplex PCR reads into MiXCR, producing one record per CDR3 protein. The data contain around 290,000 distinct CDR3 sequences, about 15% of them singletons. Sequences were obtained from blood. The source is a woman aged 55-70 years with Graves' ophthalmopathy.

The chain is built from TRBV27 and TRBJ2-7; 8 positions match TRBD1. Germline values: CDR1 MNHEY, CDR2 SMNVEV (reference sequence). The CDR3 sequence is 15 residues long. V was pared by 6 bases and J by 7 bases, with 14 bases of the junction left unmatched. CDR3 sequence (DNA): TGTGCCAGCAGCACCCTTAGGACAGGGTCGTTTGAGCAGTACTTC. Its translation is CASSTLRTGSFEQYF.

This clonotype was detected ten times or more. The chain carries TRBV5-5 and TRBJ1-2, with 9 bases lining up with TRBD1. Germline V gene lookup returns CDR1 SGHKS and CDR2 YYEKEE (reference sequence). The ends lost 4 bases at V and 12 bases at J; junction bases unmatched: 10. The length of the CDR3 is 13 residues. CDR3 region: CASSPSGTGSDTF. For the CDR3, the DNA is TGTGCCAGCAGCCCTTCCGGGACAGGGTCCGACACCTTC.

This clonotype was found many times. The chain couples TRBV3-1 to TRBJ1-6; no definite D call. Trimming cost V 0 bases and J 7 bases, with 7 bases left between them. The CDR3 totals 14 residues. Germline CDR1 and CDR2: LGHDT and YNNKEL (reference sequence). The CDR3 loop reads CASSQDPRNSPLHF. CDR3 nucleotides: TGTGCCAGCAGCCAAGACCCCAGGAATTCACCCCTCCACTTT.

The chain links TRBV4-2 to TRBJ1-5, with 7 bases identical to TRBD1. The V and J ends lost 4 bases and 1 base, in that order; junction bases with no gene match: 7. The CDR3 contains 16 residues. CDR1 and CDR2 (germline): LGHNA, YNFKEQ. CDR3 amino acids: CASSPQQGESNQPQHF. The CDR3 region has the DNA TGTGCCAGCAGCCCCCAGCAGGGGGAAAGCAATCAGCCCCAGCATTTT.

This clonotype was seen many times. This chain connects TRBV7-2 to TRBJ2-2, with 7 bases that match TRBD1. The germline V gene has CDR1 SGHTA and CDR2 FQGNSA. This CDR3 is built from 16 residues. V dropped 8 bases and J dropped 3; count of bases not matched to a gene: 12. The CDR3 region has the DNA TGTGCCAGCCTCCATCGAGGGGGCTGGGACACCGGGGAGCTGTTTTTT. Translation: CASLHRGGWDTGELFF.

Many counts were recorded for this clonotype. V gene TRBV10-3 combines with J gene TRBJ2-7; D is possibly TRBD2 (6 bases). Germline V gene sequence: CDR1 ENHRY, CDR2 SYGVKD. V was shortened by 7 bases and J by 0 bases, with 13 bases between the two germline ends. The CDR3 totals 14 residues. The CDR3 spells CAITSASDSYEQYF. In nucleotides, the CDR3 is TGTGCCATCACATCCGCTAGCGACTCCTACGAGCAGTACTTC.

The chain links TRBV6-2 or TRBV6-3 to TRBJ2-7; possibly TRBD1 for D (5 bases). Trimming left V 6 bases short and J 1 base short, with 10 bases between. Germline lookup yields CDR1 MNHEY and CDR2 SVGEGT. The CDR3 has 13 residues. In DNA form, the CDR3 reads TGTGCCAGCAGATCAGGGCAATCCTACGAGCAGTACTTC. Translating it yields CASRSGQSYEQYF.

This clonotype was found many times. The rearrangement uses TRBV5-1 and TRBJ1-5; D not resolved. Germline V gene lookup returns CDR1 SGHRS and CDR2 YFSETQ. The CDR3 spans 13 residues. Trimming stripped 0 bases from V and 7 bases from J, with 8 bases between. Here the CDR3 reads CASSLGMRQPQHF. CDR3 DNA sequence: TGCGCCAGCAGCTTGGGCATGAGGCAGCCCCAGCATTTT. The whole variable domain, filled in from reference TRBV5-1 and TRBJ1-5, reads KAGVTQTPRYLIKTRGQQVTLSCSPISGHRSVSWYQQTPGQGLQFLFEYFSETQRNKGNFPGRFSGRQFSNSRSEMNVSTLELGDSALYLCASSLGMRQPQHFGDGTRLSIL.

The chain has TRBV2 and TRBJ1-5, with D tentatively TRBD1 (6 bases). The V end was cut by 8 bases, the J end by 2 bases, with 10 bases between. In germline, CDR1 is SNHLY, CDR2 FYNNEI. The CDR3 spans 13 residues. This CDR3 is CASLGGGNQPQHF. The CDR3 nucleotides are TGTGCCAGCCTGGGGGGCGGCAATCAGCCCCAGCATTTT.

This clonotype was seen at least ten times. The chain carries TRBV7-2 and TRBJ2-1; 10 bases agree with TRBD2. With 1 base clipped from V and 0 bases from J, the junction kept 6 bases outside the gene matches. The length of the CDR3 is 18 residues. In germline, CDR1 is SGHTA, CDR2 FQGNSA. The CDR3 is CASSLVLAGASSYNEQFF. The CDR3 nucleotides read TGTGCCAGCAGCTTAGTCCTAGCGGGGGCAAGCTCCTACAATGAGCAGTTCTTC.

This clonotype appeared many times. Here the CDR3 DNA reads TGTGCCATCGCCATGGTAGATACGCAGTATTTT. Its protein product is CAIAMVDTQYF. The rearrangement joins TRBV2 to TRBJ2-3; the D is unclear. Trimming removed 10 bases from V and 5 bases from J, with 10 bases in between. The CDR3 extends over 11 amino acids. Germline assignment: CDR1 SNHLY and CDR2 FYNNEI.

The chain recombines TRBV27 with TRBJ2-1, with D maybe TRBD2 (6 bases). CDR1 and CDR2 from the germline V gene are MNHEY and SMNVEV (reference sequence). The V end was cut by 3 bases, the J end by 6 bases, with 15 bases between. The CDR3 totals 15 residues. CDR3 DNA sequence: TGTGCCAGCAGTTTTTCCGCCGGGACTCCCAATGAGCAGTTCTTC. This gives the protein CASSFSAGTPNEQFF.

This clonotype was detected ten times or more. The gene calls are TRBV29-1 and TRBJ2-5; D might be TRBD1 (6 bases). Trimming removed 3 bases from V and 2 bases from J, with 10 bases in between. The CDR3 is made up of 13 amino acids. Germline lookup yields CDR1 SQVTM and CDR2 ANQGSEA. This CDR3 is CSVDRGYQETQYF. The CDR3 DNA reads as TGCAGCGTTGACAGGGGTTATCAAGAGACCCAGTACTTC.

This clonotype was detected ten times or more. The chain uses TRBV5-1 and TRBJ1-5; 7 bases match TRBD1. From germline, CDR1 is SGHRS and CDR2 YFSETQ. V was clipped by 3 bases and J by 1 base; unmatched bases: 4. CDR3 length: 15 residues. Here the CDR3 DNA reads TGCGCCAGCAGCTCCACGGGACAGAGCAATCAGCCCCAGCATTTT. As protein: CASSSTGQSNQPQHF.

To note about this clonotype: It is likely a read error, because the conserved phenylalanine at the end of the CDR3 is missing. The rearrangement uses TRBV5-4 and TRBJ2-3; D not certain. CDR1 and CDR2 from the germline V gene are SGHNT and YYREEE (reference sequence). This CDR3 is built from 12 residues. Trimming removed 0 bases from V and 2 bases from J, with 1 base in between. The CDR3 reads CASSLDTDTQYL. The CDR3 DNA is TGTGCCAGCAGCTTGGACACAGATACGCAGTATCTT.

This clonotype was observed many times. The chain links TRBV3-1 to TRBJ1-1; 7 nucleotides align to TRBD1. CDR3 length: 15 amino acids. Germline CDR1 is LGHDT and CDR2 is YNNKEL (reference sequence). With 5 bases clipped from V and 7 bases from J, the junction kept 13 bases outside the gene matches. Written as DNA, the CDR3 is TGTGCCAGCAGCACAAGTACAGGGGCCCTCGGTGAAGCTTTCTTT. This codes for CASSTSTGALGEAFF.

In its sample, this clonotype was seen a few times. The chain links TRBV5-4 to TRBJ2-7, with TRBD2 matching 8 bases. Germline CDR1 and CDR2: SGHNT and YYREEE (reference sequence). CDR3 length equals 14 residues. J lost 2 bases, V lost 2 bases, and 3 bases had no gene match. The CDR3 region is CASSLYGRAYEQYF. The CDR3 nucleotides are TGTGCCAGCAGCTTATACGGGAGGGCCTACGAGCAGTACTTC.

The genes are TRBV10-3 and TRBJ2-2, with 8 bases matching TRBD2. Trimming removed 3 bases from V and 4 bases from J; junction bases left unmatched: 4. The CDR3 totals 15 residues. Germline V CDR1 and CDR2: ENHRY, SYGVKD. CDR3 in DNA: TGTGCCATCAGTGACCTTAGCGGGATCACCGGGGAGCTGTTTTTT. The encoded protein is CAISDLSGITGELFF.

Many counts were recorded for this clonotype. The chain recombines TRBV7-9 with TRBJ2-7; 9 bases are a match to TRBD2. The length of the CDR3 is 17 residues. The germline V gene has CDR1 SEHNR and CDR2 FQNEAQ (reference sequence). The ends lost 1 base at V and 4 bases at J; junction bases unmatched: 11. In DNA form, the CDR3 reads TGTGCCAGCAGCTTAGGCGGGAGGGCCCAATATGCGTACGAGCAGTACTTC. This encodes CASSLGGRAQYAYEQYF. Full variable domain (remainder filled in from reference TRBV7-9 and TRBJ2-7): DTGVSQNPRHKITKRGQNVTFRCDPISEHNRLYWYRQTLGQGPEFLTYFQNEAQLEKSRLLSDRFSAERPKGSFSTLEIQRTEQGDSAMYLCASSLGGRAQYAYEQYFGPGTRLTVT.

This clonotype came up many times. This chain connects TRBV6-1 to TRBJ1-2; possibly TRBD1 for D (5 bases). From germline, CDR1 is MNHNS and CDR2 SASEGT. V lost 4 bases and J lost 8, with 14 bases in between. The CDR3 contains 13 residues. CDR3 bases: TGTGCCAGCAGTGCCGGGACTGCTGGCGGCTACACCTTC. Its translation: CASSAGTAGGYTF.